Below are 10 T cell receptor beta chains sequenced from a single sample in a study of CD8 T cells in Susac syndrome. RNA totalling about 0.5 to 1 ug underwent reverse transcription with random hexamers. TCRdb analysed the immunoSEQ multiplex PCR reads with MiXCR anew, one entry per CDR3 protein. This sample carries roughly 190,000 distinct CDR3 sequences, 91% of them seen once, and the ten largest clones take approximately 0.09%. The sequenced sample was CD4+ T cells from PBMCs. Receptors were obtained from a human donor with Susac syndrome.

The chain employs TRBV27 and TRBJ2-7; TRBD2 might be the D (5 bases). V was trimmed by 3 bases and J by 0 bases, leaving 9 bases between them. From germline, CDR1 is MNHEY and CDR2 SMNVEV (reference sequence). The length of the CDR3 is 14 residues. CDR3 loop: CASSLEAVSYEQYF. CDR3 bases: TGTGCCAGCAGTTTGGAGGCAGTCTCCTACGAGCAGTACTTC.

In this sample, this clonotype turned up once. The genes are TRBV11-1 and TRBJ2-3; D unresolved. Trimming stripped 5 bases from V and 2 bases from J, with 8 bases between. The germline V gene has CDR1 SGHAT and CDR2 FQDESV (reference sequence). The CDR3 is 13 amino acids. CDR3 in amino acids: CASSEGNTDTQYF. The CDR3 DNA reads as TGTGCCAGCAGCGAAGGAAACACAGATACGCAGTATTTT.

The CDR3 DNA is TGTGCCAGCAGTGTAGGGGGAAATGAGCAGTTCTTC. The encoded protein is CASSVGGNEQFF. The chain recombines TRBV28 with TRBJ2-1, with D possibly TRBD1 on 6 matching bases. The CDR3 extends over 12 amino acids. V dropped 5 bases and J dropped 7 bases, with 9 bases sitting between them. Germline assignment: CDR1 MDHEN and CDR2 SYDVKM.

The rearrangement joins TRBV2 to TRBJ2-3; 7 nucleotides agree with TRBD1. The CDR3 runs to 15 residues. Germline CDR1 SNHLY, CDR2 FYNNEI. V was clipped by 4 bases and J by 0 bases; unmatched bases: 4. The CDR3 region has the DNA TGTGCCAGCAGTGTCCGGGACAGCAGCACAGATACGCAGTATTTT. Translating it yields CASSVRDSSTDTQYF.

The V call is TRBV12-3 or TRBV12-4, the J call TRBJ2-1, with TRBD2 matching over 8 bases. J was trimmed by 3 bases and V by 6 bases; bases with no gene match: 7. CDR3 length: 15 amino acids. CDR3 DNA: TGTGCCAGCAGGGCCACCGGGACTAGCTACAATGAGCAGTTCTTC. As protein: CASRATGTSYNEQFF.

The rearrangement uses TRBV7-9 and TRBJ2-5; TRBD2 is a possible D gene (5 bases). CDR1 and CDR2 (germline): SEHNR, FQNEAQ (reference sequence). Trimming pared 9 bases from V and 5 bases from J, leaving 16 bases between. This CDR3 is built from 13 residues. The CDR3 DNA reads TGTGCCAGTAGACCCAACACGGGGGAGACCCAGTACTTC. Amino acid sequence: CASRPNTGETQYF.

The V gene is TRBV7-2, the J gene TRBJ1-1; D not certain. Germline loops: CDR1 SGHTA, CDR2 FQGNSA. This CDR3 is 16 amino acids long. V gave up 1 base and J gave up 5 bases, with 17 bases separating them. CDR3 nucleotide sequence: TGTGCCAGCAGCTTAGTCGGAGGCGGCGGGTGGACTGAAGCTTTCTTT. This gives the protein CASSLVGGGGWTEAFF.

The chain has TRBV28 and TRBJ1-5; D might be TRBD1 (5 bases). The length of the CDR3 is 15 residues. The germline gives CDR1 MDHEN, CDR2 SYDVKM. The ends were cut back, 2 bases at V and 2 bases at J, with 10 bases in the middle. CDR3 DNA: TGTGCCAGCAGTTTACCGGGGGATCGCAATCAGCCCCAGCATTTT. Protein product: CASSLPGDRNQPQHF.

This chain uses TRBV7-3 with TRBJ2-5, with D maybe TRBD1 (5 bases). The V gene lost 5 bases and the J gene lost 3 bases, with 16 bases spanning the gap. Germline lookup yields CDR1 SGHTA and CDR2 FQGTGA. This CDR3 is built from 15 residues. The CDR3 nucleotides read TGTGCCAGCAGCATTGGGCCTAAAGGGGAAGAGACCCAGTACTTC. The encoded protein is CASSIGPKGEETQYF.

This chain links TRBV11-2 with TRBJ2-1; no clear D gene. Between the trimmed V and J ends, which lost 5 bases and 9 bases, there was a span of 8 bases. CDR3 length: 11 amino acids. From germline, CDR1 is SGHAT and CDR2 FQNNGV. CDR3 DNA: TGTGCCAGCAGCCCCGCTGTTGAGCAGTTCTTC. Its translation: CASSPAVEQFF.